What follows is one T cell receptor beta chain and its context. They ran version v3.0 of the immunoSEQ assay at survey level. Method: immunoSEQ multiplex PCR; TCRdb's copy keeps in-frame clones and lacks some. The repertoire includes roughly 30,000 clones, over 90% of them detected once, and around 7.6% sits in the top ten. The data derive from a study of long-term antiretroviral therapy in people with HIV. Trimming took off 1 base at V and 11 bases at J, with 11 bases between the two ends. This CDR3 spans 12 amino acids. Germline V gives CDR1 SEHNR, CDR2 FQNEAQ (reference sequence). This sequence was found in a young man with HIV. Specimen: unsorted PBMCs, collected roughly 6.2 years after starting antiretroviral therapy. V gene TRBV7-9 combines with J gene TRBJ1-1; maybe TRBD1 (5 bases). CDR3 in DNA: TGTGCCAGCAGCTTAGGTGGGGACTCGGCTTTCTTT. Amino acid sequence: CASSLGGDSAFF. The full variable domain, its missing parts supplied by reference TRBV7-9 and TRBJ1-1, is DTGVSQNPRHKITKRGQNVTFRCDPISEHNRLYWYRQTLGQGPEFLTYFQNEAQLEKSRLLSDRFSAERPKGSFSTLEIQRTEQGDSAMYLCASSLGGDSAFFGQGTRLTVV.